These 27 T cell receptor beta chains were sequenced from one sample in a study of beta chain features in type 1 diabetes. Study findings and constraints: Within each of all four CD4+ subsets, Type 1 diabetes patients had TCRB CDR3s that were moderately but significantly shorter.

Antigens of these TCRs are unknown. Of the isolated RNA, all was reverse transcribed, and so the sequenced material was expressed TCRB transcripts. Generated by immunoSEQ multiplex PCR, the TCRdb table keeps only in-frame clones and is missing some. The sample records a few hundred thousand clones, over 11% being singletons. The specimen sequenced was naive CD4+ T cells from blood. These receptors all come from a man younger than 40 with type 1 diabetes.

The chain carries TRBV5-1 and TRBJ1-5; unclear D gene. The CDR3 loop spans 14 amino acids. Germline V CDR1 and CDR2: SGHRS, YFSETQ. Trimming cost V 4 bases and J 1 base, with 9 bases left between them. The CDR3 protein is CASSPGGSNQPQHF. The CDR3 DNA reads as TGCGCCAGCAGCCCGGGAGGGAGCAATCAGCCCCAGCATTTT. Filled out from reference TRBV5-1 and TRBJ1-5, the complete variable domain reads KAGVTQTPRYLIKTRGQQVTLSCSPISGHRSVSWYQQTPGQGLQFLFEYFSETQRNKGNFPGRFSGRQFSNSRSEMNVSTLELGDSALYLCASSPGGSNQPQHFGDGTRLSIL.

This chain uses TRBV11-2 with TRBJ2-3; the D gene is possibly TRBD2 (5 bases). This CDR3 contains 13 residues. CDR1 is SGHAT, CDR2 FQNNGV, per germline. Trimming took off 5 bases at V and 3 bases at J, with 9 bases between the two ends. Here the CDR3 DNA reads TGTGCCAGCAGCCCCCCGGGGACAGATACGCAGTATTTT. Its protein product is CASSPPGTDTQYF.

The rearrangement links TRBV11-2 to TRBJ1-1; D is uncertain. V was trimmed by 3 bases and J by 1 base, leaving 9 bases between them. The CDR3 runs to 14 residues. Germline CDR1 reads SGHAT; CDR2 reads FQNNGV. The CDR3 DNA follows: TGTGCCAGCAGCTTGGGCCTGTGGAACACTGAAGCTTTCTTT. It is translated as CASSLGLWNTEAFF. Complete variable domain (other parts from reference TRBV11-2 and TRBJ1-1): EAGVAQSPRYKIIEKRQSVAFWCNPISGHATLYWYQQILGQGPKLLIQFQNNGVVDDSQLPKDRFSAERLKGVDSTLKIQPAKLEDSAVYLCASSLGLWNTEAFFGQGTRLTVV.

This clone has just a few counts. CDR3 residues: CASSPPGSPLHF. Written as DNA, the CDR3 is TGTGCCAGCTCACCACCCGGTTCACCCCTCCACTTT. The gene calls are TRBV18 and TRBJ1-6; D unclear. Germline assignment: CDR1 KGHSH and CDR2 LQKENI. The ends were cut back, 0 bases at V and 9 bases at J, with 3 bases in the middle. This CDR3 has 12 amino acids.

The chain links TRBV11-2 to TRBJ1-4; a possible D gene is TRBD1 (5 bases). V lost 7 bases and J lost 0, with 15 bases in between. CDR3 length: 16 amino acids. The germline V gene encodes CDR1 SGHAT and CDR2 FQNNGV. CDR3 loop: CASTFDPGTTNEKLFF. The CDR3 DNA follows: TGTGCCAGCACCTTCGACCCAGGGACAACTAATGAAAAACTGTTTTTT.

This clone was counted a few times. This chain links TRBV7-9 with TRBJ1-1; no clear D. The V end was cut by 0 bases, the J end by 11 bases, with 16 bases between. Germline V gene data show CDR1 as SEHNR and CDR2 as FQNEAQ (reference sequence). The CDR3 sequence is 14 residues long. CDR3 residues: CASSLAGPSPRAFF. The CDR3, as DNA: TGTGCCAGCAGCTTAGCAGGCCCATCCCCGAGGGCTTTCTTT.

This clone was seen more than once but under ten times. V gene TRBV5-6 combines with J gene TRBJ2-4; 7 bases are shared with TRBD1. Germline lookup yields CDR1 SGHDT and CDR2 YYEEEE. CDR3 length equals 15 residues. V was pared by 3 bases and J by 8 bases, with 11 bases of the junction left unmatched. The CDR3 nucleotides read TGTGCCAGCAGCTACGGGACAGCCGGAGATTACATTCAGTACTTC. Amino acids: CASSYGTAGDYIQYF.

This clone has a handful of counts. The V gene is TRBV11-2, the J gene TRBJ2-5; D is possibly TRBD1 (6 bases). CDR3 length: 15 amino acids. CDR1 and CDR2 from the germline V gene are SGHAT and FQNNGV. V was pared by 1 base and J by 5 bases, with 14 bases between. In DNA, the CDR3 is TGTGCCAGCAGCTTAGGCAGGGGTATTGGGGAGACCCAGTACTTC. Amino acids: CASSLGRGIGETQYF.

The chain employs TRBV7-6 and TRBJ1-2, with a tentative D call TRBD1 (5 bases). Trimming left V 2 bases short and J 8 bases short, with 12 bases between. The CDR3 spans 13 residues. Looked up from germline, CDR1 is SGHVS and CDR2 is FNYEAQ. The CDR3 sequence: CASSLSREEGYTF. CDR3 DNA: TGTGCCAGCAGCTTAAGCAGGGAGGAGGGCTACACCTTC. The full variable domain, in which reference TRBV7-6 and TRBJ1-2 provide the parts outside the CDR3, is GAGVSQSPRYKVTKRGQDVALRCDPISGHVSLYWYRQALGQGPEFLTYFNYEAQQDKSGLPNDRFSAERPEGSISTLTIQRTEQRDSAMYRCASSLSREEGYTFGSGTRLTVV.

This clone was detected a few times. The chain recombines TRBV18 with TRBJ1-2, with TRBD1 matching 7 bases. The CDR3 totals 17 residues. The J segment lost 0 bases and the V segment lost 3 bases, leaving 10 bases of the junction unmatched. CDR1 and CDR2 (germline): KGHSH, LQKENI. CDR3 nucleotide sequence: TGTGCCAGCTCACCGGTGCCGGGACAGCAGCCTAACTATGGCTACACCTTC. Amino acid sequence: CASSPVPGQQPNYGYTF.

This clone has ten or more counts. The chain combines TRBV29-1 with TRBJ2-7; D ambiguous. Trimming removed 3 bases at V and 0 bases at J, with 6 bases between. CDR3 length equals 12 residues. CDR1 is SQVTM, CDR2 ANQGSEA, per germline. The CDR3 DNA sequence: TGCAGCGTTGAGGCAGACTCCTACGAGCAGTACTTC. This gives the protein CSVEADSYEQYF.

This clone was seen only a few times. This chain uses TRBV30 with TRBJ1-1, with D maybe TRBD1 (5 bases). The CDR3 totals 15 residues. The V gene's germline CDR1 is GTSNPN and CDR2 SVGIG (reference sequence). With 1 base removed from V and 4 bases from J, the gap between germline ends came to 16 bases. In nucleotides, the CDR3 is TGTGCCTGGAGTGCCCCGATTGGGGCAGCCACTGAAGCTTTCTTT. This codes for CAWSAPIGAATEAFF.

The V call is TRBV5-4, the J call TRBJ1-2; possibly TRBD1 for D (6 bases). V was clipped by 0 bases and J by 6 bases, with 9 bases between them. The V gene's germline CDR1 is SGHNT and CDR2 YYREEE (reference sequence). The CDR3 loop spans 13 amino acids. The CDR3 DNA follows: TGTGCCAGCAGCTTGGACAGGGAGAATGGCTACACCTTC. It yields the protein CASSLDRENGYTF.

Only a few counts were recorded for this clone. J is TRBJ2-1 and V is TRBV9; 10 bases align to TRBD2. CDR1 SGDLS and CDR2 YYNGEE come from the germline V gene. The J segment lost 8 bases and the V segment lost 3 bases, leaving 17 bases of the junction unmatched. The CDR3 covers 18 residues. DNA for the CDR3: TGTGCCAGCAGCGAGGGGGTGGGTAGCGGGGGGCCAGGGGATGAGCAGTTCTTC. Its protein is CASSEGVGSGGPGDEQFF.

This clone was recorded a few times. V usage is TRBV30 and J usage is TRBJ2-7; 7 nucleotides agree with TRBD1. The CDR3 runs 13 residues. V dropped 2 bases and J dropped 3; count of bases not matched to a gene: 4. Germline V gene sequence: CDR1 GTSNPN, CDR2 SVGIG (reference sequence). CDR3 nucleotides: TGTGCCTGGAGTAAGGGACAGTTCTACGAGCAGTACTTC. This encodes CAWSKGQFYEQYF.

This clone was found a few times. J is TRBJ2-3 and V is TRBV30, with D possibly being TRBD2 (5 bases). The CDR3 is made up of 16 amino acids. Looked up from germline, CDR1 is GTSNPN and CDR2 is SVGIG (reference sequence). V shed 0 bases and J shed 1 base, with 14 bases lying between them. The CDR3 coding sequence is TGTGCCTGGAGTGTACTGGCCCTGAGGGGCACAGATACGCAGTATTTT. It codes for CAWSVLALRGTDTQYF.

The chain joins TRBV6-6 to TRBJ1-3, with D unclear. Trimming removed 6 bases at V and 3 bases at J, with 6 bases between. This CDR3 comprises 12 residues. Germline CDR1 reads MNHNY; CDR2 reads SVGAGI (reference sequence). The CDR3 protein is CASSPSGNTIYF. The DNA of the CDR3 is TGTGCCAGCAGCCCCAGTGGAAACACCATATATTTT.

The rearrangement joins TRBV20-1 to TRBJ1-2; D gene ambiguous. Deletions cut 7 bases from V and 1 base from J, with 7 bases between. Germline V gene sequence: CDR1 DFQATT, CDR2 SNEGSKA (reference sequence). This CDR3 has 11 residues. CDR3 protein: CSVSHNYGYTF. DNA of the CDR3: TGCAGTGTTTCACATAACTATGGCTACACCTTC.

This clone was seen a few times. The chain employs TRBV9 and TRBJ2-5, with D possibly matching TRBD2 (5 bases). V gave up 0 bases and J gave up 4 bases, with 13 bases separating them. The CDR3 totals 15 residues. Germline CDR1 and CDR2: SGDLS and YYNGEE. The CDR3 DNA reads TGTGCCAGCAGCGTAGGTGGGGAGAGATTAGAGACCCAGTACTTC. Its translation: CASSVGGERLETQYF.

J is TRBJ2-1 and V is TRBV7-9; D perhaps matches TRBD1 (5 bases). The CDR3 covers 12 residues. Germline V CDR1 and CDR2: SEHNR, FQNEAQ (reference sequence). With 5 bases removed from V and 7 bases from J, the gap between germline ends came to 9 bases. CDR3 loop: CASSRQRNEQFF. The CDR3 DNA sequence: TGTGCCAGCAGCCGACAGAGGAATGAGCAGTTCTTC. Together with reference TRBV7-9 and TRBJ2-1, the CDR3 gives the full variable domain: DTGVSQNPRHKITKRGQNVTFRCDPISEHNRLYWYRQTLGQGPEFLTYFQNEAQLEKSRLLSDRFSAERPKGSFSTLEIQRTEQGDSAMYLCASSRQRNEQFFGPGTRLTVL.

This clone has a handful of counts. This chain joins TRBV29-1 and TRBJ1-1; D may be TRBD1 (5 bases). This CDR3 is built from 13 residues. V lost 4 bases, J lost 5 bases, and 14 bases lay in between. CDR1 SQVTM and CDR2 ANQGSEA come from the germline V gene. CDR3 amino acids: CSVGGLQRTEAFF. The CDR3 bases are TGCAGCGTTGGGGGACTGCAGCGGACTGAAGCTTTCTTT.

The J gene is TRBJ2-3, the V gene TRBV19, with 8 bases matching TRBD2. The V gene end was trimmed by 0 bases and the J gene end by 4 bases; junction bases not matched to a gene: 6. Germline V gives CDR1 LNHDA, CDR2 SQIVND (reference sequence). The CDR3 extends over 16 amino acids. Written as DNA, the CDR3 is TGTGCCAGTAGTATAGAACCAGCGGGAGTGGCAGATACGCAGTATTTT. It specifies CASSIEPAGVADTQYF.

This chain uses TRBV19 with TRBJ1-1; unclear D gene. Germline V gene sequence: CDR1 LNHDA, CDR2 SQIVND (reference sequence). The ends were cut back, 8 bases at V and 0 bases at J, with 10 bases in the middle. The CDR3 is made up of 13 amino acids. CDR3 nucleotides: TGTGCCAGTGGCCAGATGATGAACACTGAAGCTTTCTTT. The encoded protein is CASGQMMNTEAFF.

The rearrangement joins TRBV30 to TRBJ1-5, with D unresolved. V was trimmed by 0 bases and J by 6 bases, leaving 12 bases between them. The germline V gene has CDR1 GTSNPN and CDR2 SVGIG (reference sequence). CDR3 length equals 14 residues. CDR3 protein: CAWSVHTVAQPQHF. DNA for the CDR3: TGTGCCTGGAGTGTCCACACAGTGGCTCAGCCCCAGCATTTT.

The rearrangement joins TRBV15 to TRBJ2-7; TRBD2 agrees at 9 bases. Germline values: CDR1 LNHNV, CDR2 YYDKDF (reference sequence). V was pared by 2 bases and J by 3 bases, with 2 bases of the junction left unmatched. The CDR3 is 14 amino acids. The CDR3 DNA sequence: TGTGCCACCAGCAGATCGACTAGCGGCTACGAGCAGTACTTC. This translates into CATSRSTSGYEQYF.

V is TRBV29-1 and J is TRBJ2-3; D remains ambiguous. Germline V gives CDR1 SQVTM, CDR2 ANQGSEA. The CDR3 loop spans 10 amino acids. V lost 8 bases and J 6 bases, leaving 9 bases between the germline ends. CDR3 residues: CSSQMDTQYF. In nucleotides, the CDR3 is TGCAGCTCCCAGATGGATACGCAGTATTTT.

This chain uses TRBV2 with TRBJ1-1; no firm D call. Deletions cut 8 bases from V and 4 bases from J, with 14 bases between. The germline V gene encodes CDR1 SNHLY and CDR2 FYNNEI. The CDR3 covers 13 residues. The CDR3 spells CASQGRKSTEAFF. The CDR3 DNA sequence: TGTGCCAGCCAAGGGAGGAAGAGCACTGAAGCTTTCTTT.